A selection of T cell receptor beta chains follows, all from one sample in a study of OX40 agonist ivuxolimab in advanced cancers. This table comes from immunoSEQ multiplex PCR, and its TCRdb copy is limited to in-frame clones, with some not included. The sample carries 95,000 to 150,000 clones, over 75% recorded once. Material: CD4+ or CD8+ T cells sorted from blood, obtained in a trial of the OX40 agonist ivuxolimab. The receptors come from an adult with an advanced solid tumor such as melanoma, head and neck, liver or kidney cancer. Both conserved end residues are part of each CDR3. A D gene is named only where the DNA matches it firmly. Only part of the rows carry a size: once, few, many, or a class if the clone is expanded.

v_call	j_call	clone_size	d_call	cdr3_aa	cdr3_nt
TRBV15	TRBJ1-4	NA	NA	CATSLERGNGEKLFF	TGTGCCACCAGCCTAGAGCGTGGGAATGGTGAAAAACTGTTTTTT
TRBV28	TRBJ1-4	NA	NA	CASGLGPPPNEKLFF	TGTGCCAGCGGCCTCGGGCCCCCTCCTAATGAAAAACTGTTTTTT
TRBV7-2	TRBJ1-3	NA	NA	CASSFVGQSSGNTIYF	TGTGCCAGCAGCTTTGTGGGACAAAGCTCTGGAAACACCATATATTTT
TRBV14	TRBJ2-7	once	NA	CASSHSYEQYF	TGTGCCAGCAGCCACTCCTACGAGCAGTACTTC
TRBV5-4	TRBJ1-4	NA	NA	CASTDGGASNEKLFF	TGTGCCAGCACCGACGGGGGGGCATCTAATGAAAAACTGTTTTTT
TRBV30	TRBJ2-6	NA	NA	CACLAMGLGANVLTF	TGTGCCTGCTTGGCTATGGGGCTCGGGGCCAACGTCCTGACTTTC
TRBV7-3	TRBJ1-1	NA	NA	CASSSEEGTEAFF	TGTGCCAGCAGCTCGGAAGAGGGTACTGAAGCTTTCTTT
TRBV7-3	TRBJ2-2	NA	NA	CASCAGPNTGELFF	TGTGCCAGTTGTGCGGGGCCTAACACCGGGGAGCTGTTTTTT
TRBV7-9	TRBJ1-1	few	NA	CASSLVTEAFF	TGTGCCAGCAGCTTAGTGACTGAAGCTTTCTTT
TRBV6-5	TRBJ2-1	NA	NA	CASSRQSSSYNEQFF	TGTGCCAGCAGCCGACAGTCGAGCTCCTACAATGAGCAGTTCTTC
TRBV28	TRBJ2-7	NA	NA	CASSLDPAGPYEQYF	TGTGCCAGCAGTTTAGACCCGGCGGGCCCCTACGAGCAGTACTTC
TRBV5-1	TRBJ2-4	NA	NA	CASRGGDAKNIQYF	TGCGCCAGCAGGGGCGGGGATGCCAAAAACATTCAGTACTTC
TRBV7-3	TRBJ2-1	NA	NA	CASSKLTSVGGEQFF	TGTGCCAGCAGCAAACTCACGTCTGTAGGTGGGGAGCAGTTCTTC
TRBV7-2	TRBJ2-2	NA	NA	CASSPRSGELFF	TGTGCCAGCAGCCCCAGGTCCGGGGAGCTGTTTTTT
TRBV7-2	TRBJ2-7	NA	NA	CASSFPQMYEQYF	TGTGCCAGCAGCTTCCCCCAAATGTACGAGCAGTACTTC
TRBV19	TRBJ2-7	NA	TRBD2	CASSTRAQSGGPFYEQYF	TGTGCCAGTAGCACAAGGGCCCAGAGCGGGGGCCCCTTCTACGAGCAGTACTTC
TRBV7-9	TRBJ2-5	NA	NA	CASSAGNGVGETQYF	TGTGCCAGCAGCGCCGGTAACGGTGTAGGGGAGACCCAGTACTTC
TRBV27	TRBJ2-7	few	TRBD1	CASSFKGGQAFYSYEQYF	TGTGCCAGCAGTTTTAAGGGGGGACAGGCCTTCTACTCCTACGAGCAGTACTTC
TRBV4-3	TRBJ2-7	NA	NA	CASSQEATSVPYEQYF	TGCGCCAGCAGCCAAGAGGCTACCTCCGTCCCCTACGAGCAGTACTTC
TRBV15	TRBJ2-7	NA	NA	CATSRETQGPLYEQYF	TGTGCCACCAGCAGAGAGACTCAGGGACCACTCTACGAGCAGTACTTC
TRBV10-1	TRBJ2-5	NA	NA	CASSERSQGREQETQYF	TGCGCCAGCAGTGAAAGGAGTCAAGGCAGGGAACAGGAGACCCAGTACTTC
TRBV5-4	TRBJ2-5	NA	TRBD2	CASSLISGGYQETQYF	TGTGCCAGCAGCTTAATTAGCGGGGGGTACCAAGAGACCCAGTACTTC
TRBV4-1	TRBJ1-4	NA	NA	CASSPPRANEKLFF	TGCGCCAGCAGCCCCCCCCGGGCTAATGAAAAACTGTTTTTT
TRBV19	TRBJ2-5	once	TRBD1	CASNDPGTGGAETQYF	TGTGCCAGTAACGACCCAGGGACAGGGGGCGCAGAGACCCAGTACTTC
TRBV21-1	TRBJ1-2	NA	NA	CASSLKQRGLNYGYTF	TGTGCCAGCAGCCTTAAACAGAGGGGGCTTAACTATGGCTACACCTTC
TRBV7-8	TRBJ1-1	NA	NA	CASSLTQGTTEAFF	TGTGCCAGCAGCCTCACCCAGGGGACCACTGAAGCTTTCTTT
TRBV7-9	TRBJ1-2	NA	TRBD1	CASSSVTGTFNGYTF	TGTGCCAGCAGCTCCGTGACAGGGACCTTTAATGGCTACACCTTC
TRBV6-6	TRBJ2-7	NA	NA	CASGEGRTPEQYF	TGTGCCAGCGGAGAAGGAAGGACACCCGAGCAGTACTTC
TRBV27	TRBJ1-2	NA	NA	CASSSRGENYGYTF	TGTGCCAGCAGTTCCCGGGGGGAAAACTATGGCTACACCTTC
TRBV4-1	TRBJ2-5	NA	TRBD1	CASSQEAPGTGVRETQYF	TGCGCCAGCAGCCAAGAAGCCCCCGGGACAGGGGTCCGGGAGACCCAGTACTTC
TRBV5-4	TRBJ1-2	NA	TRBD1	CASSARQGNYGYTF	TGTGCCAGCAGCGCGAGACAGGGGAACTATGGCTACACCTTC
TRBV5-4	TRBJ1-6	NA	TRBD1	CASSSDRGLNSPLHF	TGTGCCAGCAGCTCCGACAGGGGACTTAATTCACCCCTCCACTTT
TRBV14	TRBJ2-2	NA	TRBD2	CASSPLGLFLNTGELFF	TGTGCCAGCAGCCCCCTGGGACTATTCCTTAACACCGGGGAGCTGTTTTTT
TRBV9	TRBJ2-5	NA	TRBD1	CASSEGRDRQGAGQYF	TGTGCCAGCAGCGAGGGAAGGGATCGACAGGGGGCGGGCCAGTACTTC
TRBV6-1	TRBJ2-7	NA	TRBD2	CASSTSGTSSYEQYF	TGTGCCAGCAGTACTAGCGGGACAAGCTCCTACGAGCAGTACTTC
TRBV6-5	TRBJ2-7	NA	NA	CASSSSRTVSYEQYF	TGTGCCAGCAGTTCCTCCAGGACAGTCTCCTACGAGCAGTACTTC
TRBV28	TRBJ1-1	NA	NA	CASSLSGGYTEAFF	TGTGCCAGCTCCCTTTCGGGCGGGTACACTGAAGCTTTCTTT
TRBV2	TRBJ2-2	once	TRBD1	CASDAGTGRTGELFF	TGTGCCAGCGACGCGGGGACAGGGAGGACCGGGGAGCTGTTTTTT
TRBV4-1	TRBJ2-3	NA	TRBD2	CASSPLGASGGAQPDTQYF	TGCGCCAGCAGCCCGCTGGGCGCTAGCGGGGGGGCCCAGCCAGATACGCAGTATTTT
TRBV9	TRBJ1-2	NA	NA	CASSPEGSKLYGYTF	TGTGCCAGCAGCCCTGAGGGCTCCAAGCTCTATGGCTACACCTTC
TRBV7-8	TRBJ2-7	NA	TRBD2	CASSLRGGLSYEQYF	TGTGCCAGCAGCTTACGCGGGGGGCTATCCTACGAGCAGTACTTC
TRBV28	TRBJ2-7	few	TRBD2	CASSSPTSGTQQYF	TGTGCCAGCAGTTCACCAACTAGCGGGACCCAGCAGTACTTC
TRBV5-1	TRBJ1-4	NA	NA	CASSFALGTNEKLFF	TGCGCCAGCAGCTTTGCCCTGGGGACTAATGAAAAACTGTTTTTT
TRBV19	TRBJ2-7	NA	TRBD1	CASSIGQGQGPYEQYF	TGTGCCAGTAGTATAGGCCAGGGACAGGGCCCCTACGAGCAGTACTTC
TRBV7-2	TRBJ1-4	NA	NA	CASSLAGQSATNEKLFF	TGTGCCAGCAGCTTAGCCGGACAGTCCGCAACTAATGAAAAACTGTTTTTT
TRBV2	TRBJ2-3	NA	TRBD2	CASSETSSTDTQYF	TGTGCCAGCAGTGAGACTAGCAGCACAGATACGCAGTATTTT
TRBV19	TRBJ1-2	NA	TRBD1	CASSEDRVYGYTF	TGTGCCAGTAGTGAAGACAGGGTCTATGGCTACACCTTC
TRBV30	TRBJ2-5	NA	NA	CAWNPRRETQYF	TGTGCCTGGAACCCGAGGCGGGAGACCCAGTACTTC
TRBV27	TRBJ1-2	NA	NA	CASSSNGGSYTF	TGTGCCAGCAGCTCCAACGGGGGCAGCTACACCTTC
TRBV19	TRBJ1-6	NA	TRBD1	CASSIGETGNSPLHF	TGTGCCAGTAGTATAGGAGAGACAGGGAATTCACCCCTCCACTTT
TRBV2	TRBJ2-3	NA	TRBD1	CASRNRGSTDTQYF	TGTGCCAGCAGGAACAGGGGGAGCACAGATACGCAGTATTTT
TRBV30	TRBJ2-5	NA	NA	CAWSVRRGPQETQYF	TGTGCCTGGAGTGTACGACGGGGCCCCCAAGAGACCCAGTACTTC
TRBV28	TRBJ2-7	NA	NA	CASQAGSYEQYF	TGTGCCAGCCAGGCAGGTTCCTACGAGCAGTACTTC
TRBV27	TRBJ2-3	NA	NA	CASSMRTDTQYF	TGTGCCAGCAGCATGCGCACAGATACGCAGTATTTT
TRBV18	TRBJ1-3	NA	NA	CASSPTDEGSSGNTIYF	TGTGCCAGCTCACCGACCGACGAGGGGAGCTCTGGAAACACCATATATTTT
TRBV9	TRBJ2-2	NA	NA	CASSLGQMITTNTGELFF	TGTGCCAGCAGCCTTGGACAGATGATAACTACGAACACCGGGGAGCTGTTTTTT
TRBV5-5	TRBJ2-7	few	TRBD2	CASSTGLADTYEQYF	TGTGCCAGCAGCACGGGACTAGCGGACACCTACGAGCAGTACTTC
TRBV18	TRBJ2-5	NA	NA	CASSPQQETQYF	TGTGCCAGCTCACCACAACAAGAGACCCAGTACTTC
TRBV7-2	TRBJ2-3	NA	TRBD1	CASMTGYTDTQYF	TGTGCCAGCATGACAGGGTACACAGATACGCAGTATTTT
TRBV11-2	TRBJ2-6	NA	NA	CASSLDRGGANVLTF	TGTGCCAGCAGCTTAGATCGGGGAGGGGCCAACGTCCTGACTTTC